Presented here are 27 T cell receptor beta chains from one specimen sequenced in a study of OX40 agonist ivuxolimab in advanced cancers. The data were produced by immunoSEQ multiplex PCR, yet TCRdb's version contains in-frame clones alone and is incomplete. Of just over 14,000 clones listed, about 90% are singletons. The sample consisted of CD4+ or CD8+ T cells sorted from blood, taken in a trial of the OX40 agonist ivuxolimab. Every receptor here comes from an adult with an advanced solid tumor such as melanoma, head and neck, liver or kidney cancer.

CDR3 region: CASSAPTRDANTGELFF. In nucleotides, the CDR3 is TGTGCCAGCAGCGCCCCCACCCGGGACGCTAACACCGGGGAGCTGTTTTTT. The rearrangement links TRBV9 to TRBJ2-2; possibly TRBD1 or TRBD2 for D (5 bases each). V was cut by 3 bases and J by 2 bases, with 17 bases left in between. Germline loops: CDR1 SGDLS, CDR2 YYNGEE. CDR3 length: 17 residues. Combining the CDR3 with reference TRBV9 and TRBJ2-2 gives the whole variable domain DSGVTQTPKHLITATGQRVTLRCSPRSGDLSVYWYQQSLDQGLQFLIQYYNGEERAKGNILERFSAQQFPDLHSELNLSSLELGDSALYFCASSAPTRDANTGELFFGEGSRLTVL.

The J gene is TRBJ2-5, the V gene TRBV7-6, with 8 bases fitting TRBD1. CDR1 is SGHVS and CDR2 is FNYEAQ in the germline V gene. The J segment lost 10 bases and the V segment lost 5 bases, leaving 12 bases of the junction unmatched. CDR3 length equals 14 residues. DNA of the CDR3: TGTGCCAGCAGCCCTAGGACAGGGATTTCCGTCCAGTACTTC. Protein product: CASSPRTGISVQYF.

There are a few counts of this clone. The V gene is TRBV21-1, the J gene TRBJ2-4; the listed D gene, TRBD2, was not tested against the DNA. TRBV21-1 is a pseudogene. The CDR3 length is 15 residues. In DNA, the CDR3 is TGTGCCAGCAGCGCACCCCGGGACTTTAAAAACATTCAGTACTTC. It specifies CASSAPRDFKNIQYF.

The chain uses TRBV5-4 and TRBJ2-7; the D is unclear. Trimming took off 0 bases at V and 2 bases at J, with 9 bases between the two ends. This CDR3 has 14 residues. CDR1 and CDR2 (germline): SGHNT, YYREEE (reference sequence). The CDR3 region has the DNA TGTGCCAGCAGCTTGGACGCGGATCCCTACGAGCAGTACTTC. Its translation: CASSLDADPYEQYF.

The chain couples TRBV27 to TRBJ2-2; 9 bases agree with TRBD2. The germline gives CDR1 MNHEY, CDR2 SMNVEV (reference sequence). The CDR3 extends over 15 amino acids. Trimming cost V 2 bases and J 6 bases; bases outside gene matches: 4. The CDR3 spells CASSLHRLAAGELFF. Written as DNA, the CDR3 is TGTGCCAGCAGTTTACATCGACTAGCGGCCGGGGAGCTGTTTTTT.

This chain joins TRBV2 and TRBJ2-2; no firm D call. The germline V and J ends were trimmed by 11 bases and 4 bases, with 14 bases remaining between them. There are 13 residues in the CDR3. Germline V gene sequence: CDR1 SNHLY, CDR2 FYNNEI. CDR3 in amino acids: CADNDPSTGELFF. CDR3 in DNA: TGTGCCGACAATGACCCCAGCACCGGGGAGCTGTTTTTT.

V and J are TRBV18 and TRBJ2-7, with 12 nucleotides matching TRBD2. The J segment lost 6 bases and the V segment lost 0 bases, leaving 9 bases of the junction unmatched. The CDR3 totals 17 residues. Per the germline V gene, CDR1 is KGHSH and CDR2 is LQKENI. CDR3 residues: CASSPPLGTSGPGEQYF. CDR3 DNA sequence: TGTGCCAGCTCACCACCGTTGGGGACTAGCGGGCCGGGCGAGCAGTACTTC.

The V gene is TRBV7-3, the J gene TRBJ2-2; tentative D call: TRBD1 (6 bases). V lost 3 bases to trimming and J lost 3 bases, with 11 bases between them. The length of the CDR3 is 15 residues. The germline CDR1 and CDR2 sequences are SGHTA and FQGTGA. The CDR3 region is CASSFSGGYTGELFF. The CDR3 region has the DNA TGTGCCAGCAGCTTCAGTGGGGGCTACACCGGGGAGCTGTTTTTT.

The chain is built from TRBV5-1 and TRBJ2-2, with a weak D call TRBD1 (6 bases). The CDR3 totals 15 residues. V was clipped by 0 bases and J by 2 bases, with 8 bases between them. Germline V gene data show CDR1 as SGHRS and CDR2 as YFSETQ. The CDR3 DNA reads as TGCGCCAGCAGCTTGGGGACAGTTAACACCGGGGAGCTGTTTTTT. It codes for CASSLGTVNTGELFF.

DNA of the CDR3: TGCGCCAGCAGCCCGGAATTGATGCAGAGCTACACCTTC. Protein sequence: CASSPELMQSYTF. The chain is built from TRBV5-1 and TRBJ1-2, with no clear D. Trimming pared 4 bases from V and 9 bases from J, leaving 16 bases between. This CDR3 is built from 13 residues. Per the germline V gene, CDR1 is SGHRS and CDR2 is YFSETQ. Variable domain in full (rest from reference TRBV5-1 and TRBJ1-2): KAGVTQTPRYLIKTRGQQVTLSCSPISGHRSVSWYQQTPGQGLQFLFEYFSETQRNKGNFPGRFSGRQFSNSRSEMNVSTLELGDSALYLCASSPELMQSYTFGSGTRLTVV.

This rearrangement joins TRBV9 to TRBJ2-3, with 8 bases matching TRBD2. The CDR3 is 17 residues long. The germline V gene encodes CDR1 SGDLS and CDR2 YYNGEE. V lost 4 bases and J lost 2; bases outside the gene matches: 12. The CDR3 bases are TGTGCCAGCAGCCCGGGAGGGACTTCTGCTTTCACAGATACGCAGTATTTT. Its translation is CASSPGGTSAFTDTQYF. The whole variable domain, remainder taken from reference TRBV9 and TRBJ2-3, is DSGVTQTPKHLITATGQRVTLRCSPRSGDLSVYWYQQSLDQGLQFLIQYYNGEERAKGNILERFSAQQFPDLHSELNLSSLELGDSALYFCASSPGGTSAFTDTQYFGPGTRLTVL.

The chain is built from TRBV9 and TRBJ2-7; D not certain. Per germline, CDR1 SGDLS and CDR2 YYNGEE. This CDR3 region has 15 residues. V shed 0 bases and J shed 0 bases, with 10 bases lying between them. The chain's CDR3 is CASSVEARNSYEQYF. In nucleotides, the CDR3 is TGTGCCAGCAGCGTAGAAGCCAGAAACTCCTACGAGCAGTACTTC.

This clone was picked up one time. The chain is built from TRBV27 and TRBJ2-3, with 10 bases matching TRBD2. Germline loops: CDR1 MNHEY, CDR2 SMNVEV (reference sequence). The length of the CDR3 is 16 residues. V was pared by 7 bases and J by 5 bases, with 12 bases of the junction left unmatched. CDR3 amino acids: CASNPQLAGVKDTQYF. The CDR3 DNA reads TGTGCCAGCAATCCCCAGCTAGCGGGAGTAAAAGATACGCAGTATTTT.

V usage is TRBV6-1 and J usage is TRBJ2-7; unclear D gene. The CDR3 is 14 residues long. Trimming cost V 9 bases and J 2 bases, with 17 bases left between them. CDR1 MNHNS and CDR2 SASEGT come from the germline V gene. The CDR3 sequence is CARTLLATPYEQYF. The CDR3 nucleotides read TGTGCCAGGACCCTGCTGGCCACCCCCTACGAGCAGTACTTC.

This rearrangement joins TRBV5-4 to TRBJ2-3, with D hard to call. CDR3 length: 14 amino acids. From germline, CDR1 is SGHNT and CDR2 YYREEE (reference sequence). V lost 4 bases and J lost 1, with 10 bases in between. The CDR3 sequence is CASSVIWGTDTQYF. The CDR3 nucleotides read TGTGCCAGCAGCGTGATTTGGGGCACAGATACGCAGTATTTT. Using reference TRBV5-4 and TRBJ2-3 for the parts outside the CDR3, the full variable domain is ETGVTQSPTHLIKTRGQQVTLRCSSQSGHNTVSWYQQALGQGPQFIFQYYREEENGRGNFPPRFSGLQFPNYSSELNVNALELDDSALYLCASSVIWGTDTQYFGPGTRLTVL.

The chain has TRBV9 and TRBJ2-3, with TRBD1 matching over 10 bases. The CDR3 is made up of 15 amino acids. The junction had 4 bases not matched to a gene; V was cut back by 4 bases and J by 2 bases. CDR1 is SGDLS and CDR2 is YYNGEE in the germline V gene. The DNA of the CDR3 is TGTGCCAGCAGCTTTGGACAGGGGGACACAGATACGCAGTATTTT. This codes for CASSFGQGDTDTQYF.

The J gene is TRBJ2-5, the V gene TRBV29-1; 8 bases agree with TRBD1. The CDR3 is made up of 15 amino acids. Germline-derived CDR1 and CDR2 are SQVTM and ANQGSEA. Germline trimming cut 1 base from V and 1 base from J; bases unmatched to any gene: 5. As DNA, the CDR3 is TGCAGCGTTGAAGGTGGACAGGGTCTCCAAGAGACCCAGTACTTC. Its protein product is CSVEGGQGLQETQYF.

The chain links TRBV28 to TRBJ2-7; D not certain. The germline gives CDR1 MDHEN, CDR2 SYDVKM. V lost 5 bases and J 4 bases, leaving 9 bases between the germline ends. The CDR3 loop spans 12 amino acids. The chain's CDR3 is CASSGAFYEQYF. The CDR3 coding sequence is TGTGCCAGCAGTGGCGCTTTTTACGAGCAGTACTTC.

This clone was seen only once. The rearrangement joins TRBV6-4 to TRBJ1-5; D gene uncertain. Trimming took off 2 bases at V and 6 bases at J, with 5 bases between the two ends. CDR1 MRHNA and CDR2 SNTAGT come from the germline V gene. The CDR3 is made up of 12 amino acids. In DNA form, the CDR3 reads TGTGCCAGCAGTGACGGTGTTCAGCCCCAGCATTTT. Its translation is CASSDGVQPQHF.

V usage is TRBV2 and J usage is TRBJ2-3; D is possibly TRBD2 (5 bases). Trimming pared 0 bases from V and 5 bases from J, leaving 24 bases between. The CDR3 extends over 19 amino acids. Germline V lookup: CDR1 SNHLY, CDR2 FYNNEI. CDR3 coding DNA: TGTGCCAGCAGTGAAGCGCTTCTTAGCTTAAGCGGAGTTGGAGATACGCAGTATTTT. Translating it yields CASSEALLSLSGVGDTQYF.

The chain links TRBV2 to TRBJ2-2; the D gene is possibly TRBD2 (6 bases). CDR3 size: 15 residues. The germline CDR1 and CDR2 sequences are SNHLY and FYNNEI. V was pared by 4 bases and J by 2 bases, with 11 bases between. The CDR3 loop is CASSGDSANTGELFF. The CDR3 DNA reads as TGTGCCAGCAGTGGGGACTCGGCTAACACCGGGGAGCTGTTTTTT.

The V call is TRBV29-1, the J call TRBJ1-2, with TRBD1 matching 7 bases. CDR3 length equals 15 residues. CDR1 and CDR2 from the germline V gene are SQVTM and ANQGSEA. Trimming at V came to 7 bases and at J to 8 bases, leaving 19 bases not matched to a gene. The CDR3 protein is CSALAPDRPARGYTF. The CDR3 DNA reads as TGCAGCGCCCTGGCCCCGGACAGGCCAGCTAGGGGCTACACCTTC. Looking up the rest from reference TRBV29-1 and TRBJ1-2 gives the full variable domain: SAVISQKPSRDICQRGTSLTIQCQVDSQVTMMFWYRQQPGQSLTLIATANQGSEATYESGFVIDKFPISRPNLTFSTLTVSNMSPEDSSIYLCSALAPDRPARGYTFGSGTRLTVV.

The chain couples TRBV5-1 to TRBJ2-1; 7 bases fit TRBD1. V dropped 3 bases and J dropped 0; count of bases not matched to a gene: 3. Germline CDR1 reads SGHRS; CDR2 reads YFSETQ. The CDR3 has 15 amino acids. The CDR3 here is CASSSDRDSYNEQFF. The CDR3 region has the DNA TGCGCCAGCAGCTCCGACAGGGACTCCTACAATGAGCAGTTCTTC.

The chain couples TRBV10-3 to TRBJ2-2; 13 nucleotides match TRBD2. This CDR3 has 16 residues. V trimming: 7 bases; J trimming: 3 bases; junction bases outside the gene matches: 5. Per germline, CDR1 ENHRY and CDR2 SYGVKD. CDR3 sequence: CAITPTSGRHTGELFF. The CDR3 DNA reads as TGTGCCATCACCCCGACTAGCGGGAGGCACACCGGGGAGCTGTTTTTT.

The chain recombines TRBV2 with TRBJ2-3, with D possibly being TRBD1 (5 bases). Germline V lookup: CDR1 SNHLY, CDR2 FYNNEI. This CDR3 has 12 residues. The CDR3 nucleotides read TGTGGCAGGCAGGGTTCGGCAGATACGCAGTATTTT. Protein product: CGRQGSADTQYF.

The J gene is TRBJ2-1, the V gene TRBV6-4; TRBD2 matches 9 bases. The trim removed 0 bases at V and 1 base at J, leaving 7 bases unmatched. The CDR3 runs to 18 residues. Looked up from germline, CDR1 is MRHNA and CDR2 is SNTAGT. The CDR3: CASSDSNLAGNSYNEQFF. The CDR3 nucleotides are TGTGCCAGCAGTGACTCGAACCTAGCGGGGAATTCCTACAATGAGCAGTTCTTC.

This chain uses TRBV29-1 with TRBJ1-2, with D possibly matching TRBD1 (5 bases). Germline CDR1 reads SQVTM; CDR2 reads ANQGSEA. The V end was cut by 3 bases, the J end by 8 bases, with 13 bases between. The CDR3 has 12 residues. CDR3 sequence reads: CSVDRGVGGYTF. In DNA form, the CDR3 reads TGCAGCGTTGATCGGGGGGTTGGCGGCTACACCTTC.